This TCR beta chain was recorded in a study of cytomegalovirus exposure and HLA in healthy donors. On the study more broadly: Of fewer than 450 genotyped donors, more than 75% clustered with self-reported Caucasian donors. Study results and caveats: By a later analysis, the bulk of CMV-associated TCR beta chains appeared HLA-restricted.

In the PCR, 60 Vbeta and 13 Jbeta primers were used. Profiled with immunoSEQ multiplex PCR; TCRdb holds only in-frame clones, not every one. The sample lists fewer than 300,000 clones, just over 85% occurring once. On this clone: Antigen specificity is unknown.

This receptor was identified in a man aged 40-50 years in good health and CMV-seropositive. Sequenced material: PBMCs.

In DNA, the CDR3 is TGCGCCAGCAGCGCAGGGACTAGCGGGAGGACCTACGAGCAGTACTTC. Translating it yields CASSAGTSGRTYEQYF. V gene TRBV5-1 combines with J gene TRBJ2-7, with TRBD2 identical over 15 bases. V lost 4 bases to trimming and J lost 2 bases; unmatched junction nucleotides: 4. Germline CDR1 SGHRS, CDR2 YFSETQ. This CDR3 comprises 16 residues.